Each of the 8 T cell receptor beta chains below was sequenced from the same sample in a study of T-cell memory formation after mild COVID-19. TCRdb independently ran MiXCR on the 5' RACE reads; one entry per CDR3 protein. The table records fewer than 250,000 distinct CDR3 sequences, around 26% of them present only once. Sequenced material: PBMCs or a T cell subset sorted from them (not recorded which). All receptors come from an adult woman who had mild COVID-19 (a few samples of this study predate the infection). Cell type and time point are not known.

Regarding this clonotype: One junction end does not reproduce the germline sequence, and a read error may be involved. The chain has TRBV20-1 and TRBJ2-7; either TRBD1 or TRBD2 may fit D (5 bases each). Per the germline V gene, CDR1 is DFQATT and CDR2 is SNEGSKA (reference sequence). The CDR3 is made up of 11 amino acids. The CDR3 spells CSARGTVEQYF. In DNA, the CDR3 is TGCAGTGCCAGAGGGACGGTCGAGCAGTACTTC.

The chain is built from TRBV5-5 and TRBJ1-1; weak D call: TRBD1 (5 bases). CDR1 SGHKS and CDR2 YYEKEE come from the germline V gene (reference sequence). The V gene lost 4 bases and the J gene lost 5 bases, with 21 bases spanning the gap. This CDR3 region has 16 residues. The CDR3 reads CASSPQQMGDETEAFF. The CDR3 nucleotides are TGTGCCAGCAGCCCACAACAAATGGGGGATGAAACTGAAGCTTTCTTT.

CDR3 coding DNA: TGCGCCAGCAGCTCCCGGGGGTCTAGCACAGATACGCAGTATTTT. It encodes CASSSRGSSTDTQYF. The chain is built from TRBV4-3 and TRBJ2-3; possibly TRBD2 for D (6 bases). Germline lookup yields CDR1 LGHNA and CDR2 YSLEER. CDR3 length equals 15 residues. Trimming took off 5 bases at V and 0 bases at J, with 12 bases between the two ends.

The chain employs TRBV27 and TRBJ2-5, with 8 bases that match TRBD1. The J segment lost 2 bases and the V segment lost 6 bases, leaving 2 bases of the junction unmatched. The CDR3 loop spans 13 amino acids. Germline CDR1 MNHEY, CDR2 SMNVEV (reference sequence). CDR3: CASRGQAQETQYF. DNA of the CDR3: TGTGCCAGCAGGGGACAGGCGCAAGAGACCCAGTACTTC.

The table lists this clonotype with a few counts. This chain connects TRBV5-1 to TRBJ1-2; no firm D call. The CDR3 loop spans 14 amino acids. Trimming pared 2 bases from V and 4 bases from J, leaving 12 bases between. Germline V gene sequence: CDR1 SGHRS, CDR2 YFSETQ. The CDR3 region is CASSFGDRSYGYTF. In DNA, the CDR3 is TGCGCCAGCAGCTTCGGGGATCGGTCCTATGGCTACACCTTC.

This clonotype was found a few times. This chain connects TRBV7-8 to TRBJ2-1; D might be TRBD2 (6 bases). Germline V gives CDR1 SGHVS, CDR2 FQNEAQ. The CDR3 is 14 residues long. V was shortened by 1 base and J by 7 bases, with 11 bases between the two germline ends. CDR3: CASSLVGGWNEQFF. The CDR3 nucleotides read TGTGCCAGCAGCTTAGTGGGGGGATGGAATGAGCAGTTCTTC.

The chain joins TRBV27 to TRBJ2-7; D is ambiguous. Deletions cut 6 bases from V and 2 bases from J, with 5 bases between. The V gene's germline CDR1 is MNHEY and CDR2 SMNVEV (reference sequence). The CDR3 covers 11 residues. This chain's CDR3 is CASRHAYEQYF. The CDR3 DNA reads TGTGCCAGCAGGCACGCCTACGAGCAGTACTTC.

This clonotype was found a few times. This rearrangement joins TRBV7-9 to TRBJ1-1; no clear D. This CDR3 comprises 14 residues. Germline V gene sequence: CDR1 SEHNR, CDR2 FQNEAQ (reference sequence). Trimming cost V 0 bases and J 1 base, with 6 bases left between them. The CDR3 sequence is CASSLAMGNTEAFF. The CDR3, as DNA: TGTGCCAGCAGCTTAGCGATGGGGAACACTGAAGCTTTCTTT.